This passage covers 6 T cell receptor beta chains from one sample sequenced in a study of OX40 agonist ivuxolimab in advanced cancers. Libraries were prepared by immunoSEQ multiplex PCR; TCRdb keeps only in-frame clonotypes and omits some of them. The table includes approximately 66,000 clones, 70% to 90% detected once. Material: CD4+ or CD8+ T cells sorted from blood, obtained in a trial of the OX40 agonist ivuxolimab. These receptors came from an adult with an advanced solid tumor such as melanoma, head and neck, liver or kidney cancer.

This clone showed up just once. The rearrangement joins TRBV5-6 to TRBJ2-5, with a possible D match to TRBD1 (6 bases). Trimming removed 2 bases at V and 1 base at J, with 12 bases between. The CDR3 contains 15 residues. Germline assignment: CDR1 SGHDT and CDR2 YYEEEE. CDR3 protein: CASSLLTGRQETQYF. The CDR3 DNA reads as TGTGCCAGCAGCTTACTGACAGGCCGCCAAGAGACCCAGTACTTC.

The chain has TRBV30 and TRBJ2-1; 7 bases are a match to TRBD1. Germline assignment: CDR1 GTSNPN and CDR2 SVGIG (reference sequence). The CDR3 runs to 14 residues. V lost 5 bases, J lost 2 bases, and 6 bases stayed unmatched. The CDR3: CAWGKGQAYNEQFF. Written as DNA, the CDR3 is TGTGCCTGGGGGAAAGGACAGGCCTACAATGAGCAGTTCTTC.

The chain carries TRBV28 and TRBJ1-4; 11 nucleotides match TRBD1. The V gene end was trimmed by 5 bases and the J gene end by 6 bases; junction bases not matched to a gene: 11. CDR1 MDHEN and CDR2 SYDVKM come from the germline V gene. The CDR3 is 17 residues long. The DNA of the CDR3 is TGTGCCAGCAGTCCGGGACAGGGGGTACGTTTTGATGAAAAACTGTTTTTT. Its translation is CASSPGQGVRFDEKLFF.

The rearrangement joins TRBV7-8 to TRBJ1-3; a possible D gene is TRBD1 (6 bases). V lost 1 base and J lost 0, with 13 bases in between. The CDR3 covers 17 residues. CDR1 and CDR2 (germline): SGHVS, FQNEAQ. CDR3 region: CASSLVPGAISGNTIYF. The CDR3 DNA sequence: TGTGCCAGCAGCTTAGTGCCAGGGGCCATCTCTGGAAACACCATATATTTT.

The rearrangement joins TRBV5-1 to TRBJ2-1; the D gene is possibly TRBD2 (6 bases). The CDR3 is 16 residues long. Deletions cut 2 bases from V and 4 bases from J, with 16 bases between. Germline CDR1 reads SGHRS; CDR2 reads YFSETQ. DNA for the CDR3: TGCGCCAGCAGCTTTGATTGGGGGGAAATATACAATGAGCAGTTCTTC. Translating it yields CASSFDWGEIYNEQFF.

The rearrangement joins TRBV29-1 to TRBJ2-7, with a weak D call TRBD1 (6 bases). Germline CDR1 and CDR2: SQVTM and ANQGSEA. This CDR3 spans 11 amino acids. The V end lost 6 bases, the J end lost 4 bases, and 10 bases lay between the germline ends. CDR3 loop: CSVGDRYEQYF. CDR3 nucleotide sequence: TGCAGCGTAGGAGACAGGTACGAGCAGTACTTC.